This record looks at one T cell receptor (beta chain) sequence and its context. This sample is drawn from a study of blood T cell repertoires in COVID-19. Study summary: COVID-19 samples, acute and convalescent, were from the United States, Italy and Spain. In each case, the material was cDNA or gDNA derived from T cells, B-cell-depleted T cells, or PBMCs.

How the authors handled the data: Reference gene primers were amplified, and this amplification served to estimate nucleated cell counts. The repertoire was sequenced with immunoSEQ multiplex PCR; TCRdb's copy has only in-frame clones and lacks some. The V and J calls and clone size were taken over from that table, and D and trimming were inferred from the DNA. The repertoire holds 130,000 to 150,000 clones, with under 90% as singletons. This CDR3 has 13 residues. V shed 5 bases, J shed 10 bases, and the junction held 7 bases outside the gene matches. Germline CDR1 and CDR2: SGHTA and FQGTGA. This TCR was sampled from a human donor in a cohort sampled during active COVID-19. The sequenced material came from peripheral blood. The gene calls are TRBV7-3 and TRBJ1-4, with 7 bases lining up with TRBD1. The CDR3 sequence is CASSEHQGGKLFF. The CDR3 region has the DNA TGTGCCAGCAGCGAACACCAGGGGGGAAAACTGTTTTTT.